This T cell receptor (beta chain) was observed in a study of technical replicates of blood from a handful of donors. Germline V gene data show CDR1 as MNHEY and CDR2 as SVGAGI. This CDR3 is 13 amino acids long. Trimming left V 5 bases short and J 3 bases short, with 10 bases between. The table came from immunoSEQ multiplex PCR; TCRdb's copy has only in-frame clones and leaves some out. The sample lists tens of thousands of clones; roughly 94% were seen once. Sequenced input: T cells isolated from PBMCs. The TCR originated in a human donor in good health. The chain joins TRBV6-5 to TRBJ1-2, with D possibly being TRBD1 (6 bases). The CDR3, as DNA: TGTGCCAGCAGTAAGAGACAGGACTATGGCTACACCTTC. As protein: CASSKRQDYGYTF.